A single T cell receptor beta chain is shown here with its context. Its specificity is unknown. This sample is part of a study of T cell responses to AZD1222 COVID-19 vaccine. The study, taken as a whole, reports: In a largely white British group with more females than males, clonal diversity was possibly underestimated. Sampling captured repertoires only after the peak T cell response. When two AZD1222 doses had been given, Spike-specific TCR breadth and depth rose.

The repertoire was sequenced with immunoSEQ multiplex PCR; TCRdb's copy has only in-frame clones and lacks some. The sample gives 130,000 or so clones, approximately 90% of which show up once; around 10% is in the top ten. From germline, CDR1 is KGHSH and CDR2 LQKENI. This CDR3 is built from 15 residues. The V and J ends lost 2 bases and 4 bases respectively, with 12 bases between them. This TCR was recovered from an adult in good health. This sequence joins TRBV18 and TRBJ2-1, with D possibly matching TRBD2 (5 bases). The starting material was peripheral blood, obtained on day 0 of MenACWY control vaccination. CDR3 sequence (DNA): TGTGCCAGCTCACCAATAAGCGGAGGATACAATGAGCAGTTCTTC. Translating it yields CASSPISGGYNEQFF.